A single sample gave rise to the 25 T cell receptor beta chains below, sequenced in a study of CD8 T cells in Susac syndrome. After extraction with the RNeasy kit, roughly 0.5 to 1 ug of the RNA was reverse transcribed using random hexamers. MiXCR was run by TCRdb on the immunoSEQ multiplex PCR reads, yielding one entry per CDR3 protein. The top ten hold around 0.14% of the sample, which has more than 150,000 distinct CDR3 sequences, just under 95% seen once. Sequenced material: CD4+ T cells from PBMCs. The receptors derive from a human donor in good health.

This clonotype appeared once. The genes are TRBV9 and TRBJ2-3; unclear D gene. The CDR3 covers 15 residues. Germline V lookup: CDR1 SGDLS, CDR2 YYNGEE. The V end was cut by 0 bases, the J end by 2 bases, with 10 bases between. CDR3: CASSVATGNTDTQYF. The CDR3 DNA follows: TGTGCCAGCAGCGTAGCTACCGGTAACACAGATACGCAGTATTTT.

This sequence joins TRBV4-3 and TRBJ1-4, with 10 bases identical to TRBD1. The J segment lost 8 bases and the V segment lost 4 bases, leaving 4 bases of the junction unmatched. Looked up from germline, CDR1 is LGHNA and CDR2 is YSLEER. This CDR3 region has 14 residues. CDR3 nucleotide sequence: TGCGCCAGCAGCCTCGACAGGGGGCTCGAAAAACTGTTTTTT. Translated, it gives CASSLDRGLEKLFF.

The rearrangement links TRBV12-3 or TRBV12-4 to TRBJ2-5, with 9 bases lining up with TRBD1. The junction had 5 bases not matched to a gene; V was cut back by 4 bases and J by 2 bases. The CDR3 is 15 amino acids. CDR3 in amino acids: CASSSWDREQETQYF. CDR3 in DNA: TGTGCCAGCAGTTCCTGGGACAGGGAACAAGAGACCCAGTACTTC.

About this clonotype itself: At one of its ends the junction is not consistent with the germline gene, which may arise from a read error. The chain couples TRBV24-1 to TRBJ2-6; D is undetermined. Germline lookup yields CDR1 KGHDR and CDR2 SFDVKD. The CDR3 runs to 14 residues. The CDR3 nucleotides read TGTGCCACCAGGGATTCCTCTGGGGCCAACGTCCTGACTTTC. This codes for CATRDSSGANVLTF.

The V gene is TRBV5-1, the J gene TRBJ1-1; tentative D call: TRBD1 (5 bases). V shed 7 bases and J shed 4 bases, with 20 bases lying between them. Per the germline V gene, CDR1 is SGHRS and CDR2 is YFSETQ. This CDR3 comprises 15 residues. The CDR3 coding sequence is TGCGCCAGCCTCCCGGGGCAGCCGGGAACCACTGAAGCTTTCTTT. It codes for CASLPGQPGTTEAFF.

This chain connects TRBV3-1 to TRBJ2-1; D uncertain. Trimming shortened V by 0 bases and J by 2 bases, and 8 bases separated the two germline ends. The CDR3 loop spans 15 amino acids. Germline V gives CDR1 LGHDT, CDR2 YNNKEL (reference sequence). The CDR3 DNA is TGTGCCAGCAGCCAAGATCGGCCTACCTACAATGAGCAGTTCTTC. This sequence encodes CASSQDRPTYNEQFF.

V is TRBV20-1 and J is TRBJ2-3, with D possibly matching TRBD1 (6 bases). V shed 0 bases and J shed 3 bases, with 10 bases lying between them. The CDR3 covers 14 residues. Germline V CDR1 and CDR2: DFQATT, SNEGSKA (reference sequence). This CDR3 reads CSARDPRGTDTQYF. In nucleotides, the CDR3 is TGCAGTGCTAGAGATCCCAGGGGAACAGATACGCAGTATTTT.

For the CDR3, the DNA is TGTGCCAGCAGTTTAGCGCTAGCGGGGGCGAATGAGCAGTTCTTC. Its protein product is CASSLALAGANEQFF. The chain joins TRBV28 to TRBJ2-1, with 10 bases matching TRBD2. The V gene end was trimmed by 2 bases and the J gene end by 7 bases; junction bases not matched to a gene: 5. The CDR3 length is 15 residues. Looked up from germline, CDR1 is MDHEN and CDR2 is SYDVKM. The variable domain in full, completed from reference TRBV28 and TRBJ2-1, reads DVKVTQSSRYLVKRTGEKVFLECVQDMDHENMFWYRQDPGLGLRLIYFSYDVKMKEKGDIPEGYSVSREKKERFSLILESASTNQTSMYLCASSLALAGANEQFFGPGTRLTVL.

This clonotype was recorded once. This rearrangement joins TRBV9 to TRBJ2-5; 8 nucleotides agree with TRBD2. V shed 4 bases, J shed 5 bases, and the junction held 10 bases outside the gene matches. Per germline, CDR1 SGDLS and CDR2 YYNGEE. This CDR3 has 15 amino acids. Written as DNA, the CDR3 is TGTGCCAGCAGCCAAAGCGGGGGAGCCCGGGAGACCCAGTACTTC. This translates into CASSQSGGARETQYF.

This chain connects TRBV5-1 to TRBJ2-7, with no clear D. Trimming cost V 0 bases and J 4 bases, with 5 bases left between them. Germline V gene data show CDR1 as SGHRS and CDR2 as YFSETQ. The CDR3 totals 12 residues. The CDR3 spells CASSLGEYEQYF. Here the CDR3 DNA reads TGCGCCAGCAGCTTGGGGGAATACGAGCAGTACTTC.

The chain uses TRBV27 and TRBJ2-7; D possibly uses TRBD1 or TRBD2 (6 bases each). Trimming removed 2 bases at V and 7 bases at J, with 12 bases between. Germline V lookup: CDR1 MNHEY, CDR2 SMNVEV (reference sequence). The CDR3 spans 13 residues. CDR3 protein: CASSLIGGREQYF. The DNA of the CDR3 is TGTGCCAGCAGTTTAATTGGGGGGCGGGAGCAGTACTTC.

This clonotype was recorded only once. This chain uses TRBV7-8 with TRBJ1-4; 8 positions match TRBD1. CDR1 SGHVS and CDR2 FQNEAQ come from the germline V gene. The V segment lost 4 bases and the J segment 7 bases; nucleotides outside the gene matches: 5. CDR3 size: 14 residues. CDR3 coding DNA: TGTGCCAGCAGCTGGACAGGGATCGCTGAAAAACTGTTTTTT. This sequence encodes CASSWTGIAEKLFF.

J is TRBJ2-7 and V is TRBV29-1, with TRBD2 matching 8 bases. Germline V gene lookup returns CDR1 SQVTM and CDR2 ANQGSEA. The CDR3 consists of 12 residues. The V gene end was trimmed by 4 bases and the J gene end by 4 bases; junction bases not matched to a gene: 3. The CDR3 loop reads CSVAGGRYEQYF. CDR3 sequence (DNA): TGCAGCGTTGCGGGGGGGAGATACGAGCAGTACTTC.

The chain recombines TRBV20-1 with TRBJ1-2; TRBD1 agrees at 10 bases. The CDR3 is 16 residues long. The V gene end was trimmed by 6 bases and the J gene end by 1 base; junction bases not matched to a gene: 11. Germline CDR1 is DFQATT and CDR2 is SNEGSKA (reference sequence). CDR3 sequence reads: CSARRTGGWSNYGYTF. CDR3 sequence (DNA): TGCAGTGCCAGGCGGACAGGGGGTTGGAGTAACTATGGCTACACCTTC.

DNA for the CDR3: TGTGCCAGCAGCCGGGGGGTCTCAAGTACTGGGGCCAACGTCCTGACTTTC. Translated: CASSRGVSSTGANVLTF. The chain uses TRBV3-1 and TRBJ2-6; D perhaps matches TRBD2 (6 bases). This CDR3 has 17 amino acids. Germline CDR1 is LGHDT and CDR2 is YNNKEL (reference sequence). The V end was cut by 4 bases, the J end by 2 bases, with 15 bases between.

This clonotype showed up just once. The chain joins TRBV20-1 to TRBJ2-3, with 8 nucleotides matching TRBD1. The germline V gene encodes CDR1 DFQATT and CDR2 SNEGSKA (reference sequence). The CDR3 has 17 residues. V lost 3 bases and J lost 0; bases outside the gene matches: 11. CDR3 protein: CSASVAQGALSTDTQYF. The CDR3 DNA sequence: TGCAGTGCTAGTGTTGCCCAGGGGGCCCTCAGCACAGATACGCAGTATTTT.

The genes are TRBV12-3 or TRBV12-4 and TRBJ2-3; no reliable D call. Trimming stripped 3 bases from V and 4 bases from J, with 11 bases between. CDR3 length: 14 amino acids. CDR3 amino acids: CASSFERKADTQYF. The CDR3 DNA reads TGTGCCAGCAGTTTCGAGCGTAAGGCAGATACGCAGTATTTT.

This sequence joins TRBV25-1 and TRBJ2-1; 8 bases line up with TRBD2. CDR1 MGHDK and CDR2 SYGVNS come from the germline V gene. The CDR3 has 19 amino acids. V lost 4 bases and J lost 9; bases outside the gene matches: 23. In DNA form, the CDR3 reads TGTGCCAGCAGTGGAGAATTCGGGGGACCGGGACTAGGAACCCCTGAGCAGTTCTTC. Translating it yields CASSGEFGGPGLGTPEQFF.

CDR3 DNA sequence: TGTGCCAGCACCGAAGAGGACCGCTATGGCTACACCTTC. The encoded protein is CASTEEDRYGYTF. V gene TRBV7-9 combines with J gene TRBJ1-2; no clear D. CDR1 and CDR2 from the germline V gene are SEHNR and FQNEAQ (reference sequence). The CDR3 is 13 residues long. The germline V and J ends were trimmed by 7 bases and 4 bases, with 13 bases remaining between them. The full variable domain, completed using reference TRBV7-9 and TRBJ1-2, is DTGVSQNPRHKITKRGQNVTFRCDPISEHNRLYWYRQTLGQGPEFLTYFQNEAQLEKSRLLSDRFSAERPKGSFSTLEIQRTEQGDSAMYLCASTEEDRYGYTFGSGTRLTVV.

The rearrangement links TRBV3-1 to TRBJ2-1; 8 bases agree with TRBD1. Germline V gene data show CDR1 as LGHDT and CDR2 as YNNKEL (reference sequence). The length of the CDR3 is 17 residues. The trim removed 5 bases at V and 0 bases at J, leaving 9 bases unmatched. The CDR3 is CASSARQGTGSYNEQFF. Here the CDR3 DNA reads TGTGCCAGCAGCGCGCGACAGGGGACCGGCTCCTACAATGAGCAGTTCTTC.

V gene TRBV7-2 combines with J gene TRBJ2-3; D is unresolved. CDR1 and CDR2 from the germline V gene are SGHTA and FQGNSA. The V gene lost 5 bases and the J gene lost 3 bases, with 15 bases spanning the gap. This CDR3 spans 15 amino acids. In DNA, the CDR3 is TGTGCCAGCAGCCCACCGCGCCCTCTTACAGATACGCAGTATTTT. Protein sequence: CASSPPRPLTDTQYF.

The CDR3 here is CATSEGGQAWEQFF. CDR3 DNA sequence: TGTGCCACCAGTGAAGGAGGACAGGCGTGGGAGCAGTTCTTC. The chain joins TRBV24-1 to TRBJ2-1, with TRBD1 matching 7 bases. Per germline, CDR1 KGHDR and CDR2 SFDVKD. Trimming took 4 bases from V and 10 from J; bases not matched to a gene: 9. CDR3 length: 14 amino acids.

This chain joins TRBV28 and TRBJ1-1; D unclear. Deletions cut 6 bases from V and 8 bases from J, with 16 bases between. Germline V gene lookup returns CDR1 MDHEN and CDR2 SYDVKM. This CDR3 has 13 amino acids. The DNA of the CDR3 is TGTGCCAGCAGCTTGCCGAGGATGGGGGAAGCTTTCTTT. Protein: CASSLPRMGEAFF.

The gene calls are TRBV7-2 and TRBJ2-6; D remains unclear. The CDR3 has 15 residues. The V end was cut by 5 bases, the J end by 3 bases, with 11 bases between. Germline CDR1 SGHTA, CDR2 FQGNSA. The CDR3 is CASSVQSGGANVLTF. The CDR3 DNA sequence: TGTGCCAGCAGCGTACAGTCGGGTGGGGCCAACGTCCTGACTTTC.

The V and J genes are TRBV3-1 and TRBJ2-1; TRBD2 aligns across 10 bases. The J segment lost 6 bases and the V segment lost 1 base, leaving 6 bases of the junction unmatched. Germline lookup yields CDR1 LGHDT and CDR2 YNNKEL (reference sequence). The CDR3 is made up of 16 amino acids. In DNA form, the CDR3 reads TGTGCCAGCAGCCAAGCTGCTACTAGCGGGGCCAATGAGCAGTTCTTC. Protein product: CASSQAATSGANEQFF.